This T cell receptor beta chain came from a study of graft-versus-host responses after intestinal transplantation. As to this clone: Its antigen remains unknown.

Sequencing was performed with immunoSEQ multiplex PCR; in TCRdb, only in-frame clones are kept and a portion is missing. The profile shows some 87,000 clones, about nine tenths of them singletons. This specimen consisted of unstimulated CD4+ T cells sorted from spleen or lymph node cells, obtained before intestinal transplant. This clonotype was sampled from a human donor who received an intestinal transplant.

CDR3 sequence reads: CASADGLAGVVEQFF. The DNA for the CDR3 is TGTGCCAGCGCCGACGGACTAGCGGGAGTGGTTGAGCAGTTCTTC. The V and J genes are TRBV11-2 and TRBJ2-1; 13 bases map to TRBD2. V shed 8 bases, J shed 9 bases, and the junction held 10 bases outside the gene matches. In germline, CDR1 is SGHAT, CDR2 FQNNGV. The CDR3 spans 15 residues.